The clone carrying this T cell receptor (beta chain) has a count of ten or more. CDR3 length: 14 amino acids. The ends were cut back, 4 bases at V and 4 bases at J, with 13 bases in the middle. These data come from a study of patients and donors after allogeneic stem cell transplantation. A single record per CDR3 protein comes from TCRdb applying MiXCR to the RT-PCR reads. The sample records almost 90,000 distinct CDR3 sequences, around 5% being singletons. This rearrangement joins TRBV12-3 or TRBV12-4 to TRBJ1-2; D is uncertain. This receptor was identified in a human donor who was either an allogeneic HSCT recipient or a stem cell or donor lymphocyte infusion donor (not recorded which). It is not recorded whose cells these are; they may come from a transplant donor. The sequencing sample was made of blood, either unsorted or a sorted T cell fraction (not recorded which). CDR3 DNA: TGTGCCAGCAGTTCTGTAGTCGAAGTCTATGGCTACACCTTC. It codes for CASSSVVEVYGYTF.